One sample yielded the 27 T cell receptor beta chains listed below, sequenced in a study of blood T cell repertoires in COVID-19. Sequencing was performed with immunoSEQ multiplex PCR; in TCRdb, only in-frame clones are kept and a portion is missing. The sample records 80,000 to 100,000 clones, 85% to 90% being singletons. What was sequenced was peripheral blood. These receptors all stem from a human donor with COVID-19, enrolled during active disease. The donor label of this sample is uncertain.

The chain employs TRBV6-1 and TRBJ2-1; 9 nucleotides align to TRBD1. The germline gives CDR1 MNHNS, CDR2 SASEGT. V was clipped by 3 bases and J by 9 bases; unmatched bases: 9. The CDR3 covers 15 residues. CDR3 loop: CASSEEGQGSGEQFF. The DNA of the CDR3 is TGTGCCAGCAGTGAGGAGGGACAGGGTTCAGGTGAGCAGTTCTTC.

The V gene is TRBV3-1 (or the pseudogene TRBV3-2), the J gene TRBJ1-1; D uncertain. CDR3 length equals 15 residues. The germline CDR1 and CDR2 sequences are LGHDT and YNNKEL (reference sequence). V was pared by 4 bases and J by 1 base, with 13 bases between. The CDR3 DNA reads TGTGCCAGCAGCCCATTTGAGGGAGAGAACACTGAAGCTTTCTTT. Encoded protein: CASSPFEGENTEAFF.

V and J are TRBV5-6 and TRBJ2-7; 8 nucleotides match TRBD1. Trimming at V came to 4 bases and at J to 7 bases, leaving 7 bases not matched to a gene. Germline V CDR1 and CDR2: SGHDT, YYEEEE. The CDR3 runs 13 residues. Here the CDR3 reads CASSGTTGGEQYF. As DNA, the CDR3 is TGTGCCAGCAGCGGGACCACAGGGGGAGAGCAGTACTTC.

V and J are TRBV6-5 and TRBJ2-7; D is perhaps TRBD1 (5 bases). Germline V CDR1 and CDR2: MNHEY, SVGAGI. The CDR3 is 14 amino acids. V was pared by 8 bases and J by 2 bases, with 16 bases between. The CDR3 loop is CASAIEQGTYEQYF. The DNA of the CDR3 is TGTGCCAGCGCCATAGAGCAGGGCACCTACGAGCAGTACTTC.

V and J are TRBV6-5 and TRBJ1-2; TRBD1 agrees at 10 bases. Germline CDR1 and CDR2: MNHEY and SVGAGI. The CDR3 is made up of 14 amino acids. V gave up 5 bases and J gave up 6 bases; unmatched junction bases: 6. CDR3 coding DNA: TGTGCCAGCAGTAGCAGACAGGGGGCGAATGGCTACACCTTC. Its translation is CASSSRQGANGYTF.

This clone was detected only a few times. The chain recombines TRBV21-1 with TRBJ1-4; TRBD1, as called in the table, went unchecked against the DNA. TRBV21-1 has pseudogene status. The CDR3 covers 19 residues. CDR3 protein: CASSNPPRPPTGTNEKLFF. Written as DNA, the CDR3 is TGTGCCAGCAGCAACCCTCCGAGGCCCCCAACAGGGACTAATGAAAAACTGTTTTTT.

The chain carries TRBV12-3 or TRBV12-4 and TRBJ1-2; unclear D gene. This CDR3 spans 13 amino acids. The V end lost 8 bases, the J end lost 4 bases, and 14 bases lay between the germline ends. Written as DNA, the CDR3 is TGTGCCAGCCTTGGGCAGGATCCCTATGGCTACACCTTC. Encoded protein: CASLGQDPYGYTF.

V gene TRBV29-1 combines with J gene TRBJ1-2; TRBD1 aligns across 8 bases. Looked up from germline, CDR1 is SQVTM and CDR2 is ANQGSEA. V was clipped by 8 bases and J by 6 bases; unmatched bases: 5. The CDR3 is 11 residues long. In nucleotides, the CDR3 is TGCAGCACGACGACAGGGGATGGCTACACCTTC. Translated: CSTTTGDGYTF. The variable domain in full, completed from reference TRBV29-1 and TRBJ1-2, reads SAVISQKPSRDICQRGTSLTIQCQVDSQVTMMFWYRQQPGQSLTLIATANQGSEATYESGFVIDKFPISRPNLTFSTLTVSNMSPEDSSIYLCSTTTGDGYTFGSGTRLTVV.

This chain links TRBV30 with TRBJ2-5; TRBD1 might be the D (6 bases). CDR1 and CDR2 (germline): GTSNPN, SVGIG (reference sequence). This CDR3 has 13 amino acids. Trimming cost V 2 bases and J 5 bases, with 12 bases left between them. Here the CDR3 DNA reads TGTGCCTGGAGTATGGGGACAAGGGAGACCCAGTACTTC. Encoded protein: CAWSMGTRETQYF.

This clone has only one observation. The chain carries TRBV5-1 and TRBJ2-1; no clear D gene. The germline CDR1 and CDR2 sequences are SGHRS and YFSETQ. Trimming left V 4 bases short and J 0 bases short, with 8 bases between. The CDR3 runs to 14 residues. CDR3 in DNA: TGCGCCAGCAGCCCTTACAACTCCTACAATGAGCAGTTCTTC. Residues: CASSPYNSYNEQFF.

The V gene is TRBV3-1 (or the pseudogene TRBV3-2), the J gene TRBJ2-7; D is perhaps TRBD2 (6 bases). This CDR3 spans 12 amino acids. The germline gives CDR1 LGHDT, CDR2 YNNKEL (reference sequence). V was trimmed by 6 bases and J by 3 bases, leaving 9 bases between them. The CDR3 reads CASSLGGYEQYF. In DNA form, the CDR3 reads TGTGCCAGCAGTCTCGGGGGCTACGAGCAGTACTTC.

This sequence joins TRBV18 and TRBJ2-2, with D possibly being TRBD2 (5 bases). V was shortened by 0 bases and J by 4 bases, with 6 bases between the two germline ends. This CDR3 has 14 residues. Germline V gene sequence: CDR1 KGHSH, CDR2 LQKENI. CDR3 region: CASSPPEVTGELFF. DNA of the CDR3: TGTGCCAGCTCACCACCGGAGGTCACCGGGGAGCTGTTTTTT. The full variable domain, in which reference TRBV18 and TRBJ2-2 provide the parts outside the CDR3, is NAGVMQNPRHLVRRRGQEARLRCSPMKGHSHVYWYRQLPEEGLKFMVYLQKENIIDESGMPKERFSAEFPKEGPSILRIQQVVRGDSAAYFCASSPPEVTGELFFGEGSRLTVL.

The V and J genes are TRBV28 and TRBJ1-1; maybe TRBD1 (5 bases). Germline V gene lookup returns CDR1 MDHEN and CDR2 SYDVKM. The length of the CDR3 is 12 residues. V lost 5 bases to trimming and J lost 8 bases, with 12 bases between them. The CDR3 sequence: CASSPPGGEAFF. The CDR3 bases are TGTGCCAGCAGTCCCCCGGGGGGGGAAGCTTTCTTT.

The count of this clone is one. The CDR3 region has the DNA TGTGCCAGCAGCCAAGTATGGGCAGGGGGCTACAATGAGCAGTTCTTC. It yields the protein CASSQVWAGGYNEQFF. This chain joins TRBV14 and TRBJ2-1, with TRBD1 matching 7 bases. This CDR3 has 16 amino acids. With 1 base clipped from V and 3 bases from J, the junction kept 6 bases outside the gene matches. Germline assignment: CDR1 SGHDN and CDR2 FVKESK.

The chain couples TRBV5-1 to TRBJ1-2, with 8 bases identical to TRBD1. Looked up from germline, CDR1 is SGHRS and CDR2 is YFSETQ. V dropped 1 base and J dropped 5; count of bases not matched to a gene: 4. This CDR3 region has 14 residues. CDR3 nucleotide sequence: TGCGCCAGCAGCTTGTCGACAGGGGATTATGGCTACACCTTC. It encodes CASSLSTGDYGYTF. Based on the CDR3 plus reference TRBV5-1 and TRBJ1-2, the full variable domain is KAGVTQTPRYLIKTRGQQVTLSCSPISGHRSVSWYQQTPGQGLQFLFEYFSETQRNKGNFPGRFSGRQFSNSRSEMNVSTLELGDSALYLCASSLSTGDYGYTFGSGTRLTVV.

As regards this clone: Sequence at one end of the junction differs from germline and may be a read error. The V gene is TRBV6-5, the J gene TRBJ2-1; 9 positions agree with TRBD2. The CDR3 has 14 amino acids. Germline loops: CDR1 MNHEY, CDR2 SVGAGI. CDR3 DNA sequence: TGTGGCAGCAGCGGGGGGAGCTCCTACAATGAGCAGTTCTTC. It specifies CGSSGGSSYNEQFF.

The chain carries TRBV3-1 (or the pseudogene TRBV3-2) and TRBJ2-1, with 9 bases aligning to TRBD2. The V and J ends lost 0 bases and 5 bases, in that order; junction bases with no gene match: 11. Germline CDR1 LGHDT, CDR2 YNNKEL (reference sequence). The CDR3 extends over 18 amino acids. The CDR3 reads CASSQDGGGARADNEQFF. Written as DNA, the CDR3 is TGTGCCAGCAGCCAAGATGGCGGGGGGGCCAGGGCCGACAATGAGCAGTTCTTC.

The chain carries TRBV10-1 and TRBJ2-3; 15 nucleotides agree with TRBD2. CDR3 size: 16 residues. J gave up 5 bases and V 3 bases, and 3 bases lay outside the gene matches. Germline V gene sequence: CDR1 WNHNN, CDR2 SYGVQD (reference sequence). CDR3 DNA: TGCGCCAGCAGTGAAGGGACTAGCGGGGGGAGAGATACGCAGTATTTT. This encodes CASSEGTSGGRDTQYF.

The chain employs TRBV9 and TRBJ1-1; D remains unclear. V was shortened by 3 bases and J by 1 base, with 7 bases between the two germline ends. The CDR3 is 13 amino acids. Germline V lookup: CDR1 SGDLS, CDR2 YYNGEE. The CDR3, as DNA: TGTGCCAGCAGCGCTAGTAGGAACACTGAAGCTTTCTTT. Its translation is CASSASRNTEAFF.

The DNA for the CDR3 is TGTGCCAGCAGTTTGCGTCCCCAGGGGGCATTGGAAAAACTGTTTTTT. As protein: CASSLRPQGALEKLFF. The rearrangement links TRBV28 to TRBJ1-4; 8 positions match TRBD1. The CDR3 runs to 16 residues. Trimming at V came to 3 bases and at J to 8 bases, leaving 11 bases not matched to a gene. CDR1 MDHEN and CDR2 SYDVKM come from the germline V gene. Drawing the rest from reference TRBV28 and TRBJ1-4, the complete variable domain is DVKVTQSSRYLVKRTGEKVFLECVQDMDHENMFWYRQDPGLGLRLIYFSYDVKMKEKGDIPEGYSVSREKKERFSLILESASTNQTSMYLCASSLRPQGALEKLFFGSGTQLSVL.

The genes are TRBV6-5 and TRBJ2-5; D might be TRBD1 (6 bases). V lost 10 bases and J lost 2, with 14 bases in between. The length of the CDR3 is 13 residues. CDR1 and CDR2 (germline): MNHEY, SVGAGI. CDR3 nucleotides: TGTGCCATCAAGAGGACAGCTCAAGAGACCCAGTACTTC. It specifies CAIKRTAQETQYF.

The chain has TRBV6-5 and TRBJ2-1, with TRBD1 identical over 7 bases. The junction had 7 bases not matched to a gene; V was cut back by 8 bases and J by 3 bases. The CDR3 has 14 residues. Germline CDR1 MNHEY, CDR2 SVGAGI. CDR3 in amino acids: CASAGQGDYNEQFF. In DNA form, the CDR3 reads TGTGCCAGCGCCGGGCAGGGGGACTACAATGAGCAGTTCTTC.

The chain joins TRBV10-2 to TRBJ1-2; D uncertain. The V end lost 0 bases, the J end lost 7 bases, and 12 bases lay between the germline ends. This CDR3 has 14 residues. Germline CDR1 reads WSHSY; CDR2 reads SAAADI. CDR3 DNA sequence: TGCGCCAGCAGTGAGTCTTCAGATACGCTTGGCTACACCTTC. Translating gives CASSESSDTLGYTF.

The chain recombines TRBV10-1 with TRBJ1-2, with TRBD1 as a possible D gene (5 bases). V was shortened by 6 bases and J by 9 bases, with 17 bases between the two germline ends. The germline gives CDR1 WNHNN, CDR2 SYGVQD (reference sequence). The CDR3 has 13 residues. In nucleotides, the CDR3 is TGCGCCAGCAGCCGGGGGTTTGACGGGAGCTACACCTTC. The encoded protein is CASSRGFDGSYTF.

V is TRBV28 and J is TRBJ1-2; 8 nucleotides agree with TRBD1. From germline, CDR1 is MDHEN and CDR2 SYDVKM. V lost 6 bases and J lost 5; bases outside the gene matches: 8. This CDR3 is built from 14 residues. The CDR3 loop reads CASRGQEHLYGYTF. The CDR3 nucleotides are TGTGCCAGCAGGGGACAGGAGCATCTATATGGCTACACCTTC.

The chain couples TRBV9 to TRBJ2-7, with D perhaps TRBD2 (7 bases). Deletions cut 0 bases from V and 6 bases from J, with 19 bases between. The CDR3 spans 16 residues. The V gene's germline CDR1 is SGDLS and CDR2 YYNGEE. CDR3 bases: TGTGCCAGCAGCGTAGGACGGGGGGCGGGAGTTGCCGAGCAGTACTTC. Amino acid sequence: CASSVGRGAGVAEQYF.

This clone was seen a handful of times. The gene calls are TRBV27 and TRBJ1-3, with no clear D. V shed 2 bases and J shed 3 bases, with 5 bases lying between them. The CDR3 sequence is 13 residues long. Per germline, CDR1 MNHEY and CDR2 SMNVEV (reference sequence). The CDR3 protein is CASSLQFGNTIYF. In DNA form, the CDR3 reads TGTGCCAGCAGTTTACAGTTTGGAAACACCATATATTTT.